Here is one T cell receptor beta chain with its context. The data were obtained in a study of shared clonotypes between healthy human individuals. The assay was immunoSEQ multiplex PCR, and TCRdb's table has in-frame clones only and misses some. The sample yields around 440,000 clones, over 60% seen once. The CDR3 covers 14 residues. CDR1 GTSNPN and CDR2 SVGIG come from the germline V gene (reference sequence). V was shortened by 5 bases and J by 0 bases, with 8 bases between the two germline ends. The clonotype originates from a woman aged 40 to 50 in good health. Some clones in this sample may be carry-over from other donors' samples. Sequencing was carried out using PBMCs. The rearrangement joins TRBV30 to TRBJ2-6; TRBD2 is a possible D gene (6 bases). The CDR3 region has the DNA TGTGCCTGGCGGGAGAGCTCTGGGGCCAACGTCCTGACTTTC. Translation: CAWRESSGANVLTF.